In this sample, the clone carrying this T cell receptor beta chain turned up a few times. Its antigen is not identified. Using immunoSEQ multiplex PCR, the repertoire was profiled, and TCRdb retains in-frame clones only, with some absent. The data contain some 900,000 clones, 76% of them singletons. The source of the sample is a study of shared clonotypes between healthy human individuals. Study-level information: The cohort comprised a couple of women and a few men. Their ages spanned 18 to 49 years.

General study findings and limits: For naive CD4 cells, roughly 4.8% of clonotypes were shared across a few donors.

With 6 bases removed from V and 2 bases from J, the gap between germline ends came to 15 bases. The CDR3 spans 15 residues. Germline V lookup: CDR1 MNHEY, CDR2 SMNVEV (reference sequence). The rearrangement links TRBV27 to TRBJ2-3; D may be TRBD2 (7 bases). The sequence was obtained from a man between 18 and 35 years old in good health. The sample comprised memory CD4+ T cells sorted from blood. The subset: CD45RA-negative fraction. CDR3 in amino acids: CASSGLGGVTDTQYF. For the CDR3, the DNA is TGTGCCAGCAGCGGACTAGGGGGAGTCACAGATACGCAGTATTTT.